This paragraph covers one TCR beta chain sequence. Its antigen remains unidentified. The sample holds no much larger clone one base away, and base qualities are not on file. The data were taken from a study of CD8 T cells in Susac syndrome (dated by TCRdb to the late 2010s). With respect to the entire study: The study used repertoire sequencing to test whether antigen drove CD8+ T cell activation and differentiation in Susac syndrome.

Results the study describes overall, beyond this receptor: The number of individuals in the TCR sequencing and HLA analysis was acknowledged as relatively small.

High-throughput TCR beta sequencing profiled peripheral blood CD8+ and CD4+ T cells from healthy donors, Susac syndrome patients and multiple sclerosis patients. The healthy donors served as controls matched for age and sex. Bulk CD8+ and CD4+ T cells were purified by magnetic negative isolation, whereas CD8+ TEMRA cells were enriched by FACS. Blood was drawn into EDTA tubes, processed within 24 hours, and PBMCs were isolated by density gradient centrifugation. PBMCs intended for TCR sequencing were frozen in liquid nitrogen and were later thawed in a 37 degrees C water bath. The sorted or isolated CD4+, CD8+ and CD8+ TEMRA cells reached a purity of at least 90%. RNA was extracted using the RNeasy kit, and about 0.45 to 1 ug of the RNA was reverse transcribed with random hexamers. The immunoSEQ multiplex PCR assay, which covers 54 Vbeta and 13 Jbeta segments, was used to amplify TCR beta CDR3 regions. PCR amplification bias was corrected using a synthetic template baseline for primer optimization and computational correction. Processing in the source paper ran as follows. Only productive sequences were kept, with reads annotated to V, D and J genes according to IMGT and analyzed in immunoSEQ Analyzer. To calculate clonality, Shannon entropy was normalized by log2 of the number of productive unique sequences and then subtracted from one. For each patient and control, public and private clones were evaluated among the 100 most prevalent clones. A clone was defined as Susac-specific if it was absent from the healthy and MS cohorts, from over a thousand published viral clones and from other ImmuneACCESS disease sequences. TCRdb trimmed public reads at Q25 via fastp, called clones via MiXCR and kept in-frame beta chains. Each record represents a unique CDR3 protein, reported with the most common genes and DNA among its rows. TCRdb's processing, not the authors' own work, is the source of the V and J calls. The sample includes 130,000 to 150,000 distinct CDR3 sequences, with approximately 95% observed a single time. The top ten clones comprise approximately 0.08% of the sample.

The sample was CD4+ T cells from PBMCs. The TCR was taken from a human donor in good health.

DNA sequence: TGTGCCAGCAGCTTTGGGCTTTCTAGCTCCTACAATGAGCAGTTCTTC. The resulting protein is CASSFGLSSSYNEQFF. Rearrangement joined TRBV5-4 to TRBJ2-1; no D gene is confidently identified. The germline V gene (reference sequence) yields SGHNT for CDR1 and YYREEE for CDR2. V is clipped by 2 bases and J by 0 bases, and the sequence between their germline boundaries is 12 bases long. CDR3 length: 16 amino acids, cysteine to phenylalanine. The retained sequence is limited to the CDR3, 48 bases, with the frame set at the first base.